Here is one T cell receptor (beta chain) with its context. This record belongs to a study of OX40 agonist ivuxolimab in advanced cancers. About the study: The dose-escalation cohort had hepatocellular carcinoma, melanoma, renal cell or head and neck cancer. Allowance was made for prior anti-PD-1, anti-PD-L1 or anti-CTLA-4 therapy, and 40% to 45% had some.

TCRdb's copy holds only in-frame clones and misses some; the assay was immunoSEQ multiplex PCR. The sample holds around 33,000 clones, 89% seen once. Germline lookup yields CDR1 KGHSH and CDR2 LQKENI. This CDR3 contains 16 residues. Trimming stripped 3 bases from V and 5 bases from J, with 19 bases between. The V and J genes are TRBV18 and TRBJ1-1; a possible D gene is TRBD1 (6 bases). The sequence was obtained from an adult with an advanced solid tumor such as melanoma, head and neck, liver or kidney cancer. This specimen was CD4+ or CD8+ T cells sorted from blood, taken in a trial of the OX40 agonist ivuxolimab. The CDR3 DNA is TGTGCCAGCTCACCCCGGGACACCAATGGGGGTACTGAAGCTTTCTTT. Amino acids: CASSPRDTNGGTEAFF.